This is a list of T cell receptor beta chains from one sample in a study of T cell changes during pregnancy in multiple sclerosis. The repertoire was sequenced with immunoSEQ multiplex PCR; TCRdb's copy has only in-frame clones and lacks some. The sample has 32,000 or so clones, approximately 90% seen once. The starting material was CD4+ T cells from peripheral blood mononuclear cells, obtained in the second trimester of pregnancy. Receptor source: a female donor with multiple sclerosis, enrolled in a pregnancy study. CDR3s include the opening cysteine and the closing phenylalanine or tryptophan. The order of the fields is J gene, V gene, D gene, CDR3 protein. D genes are given only for firm matches.

J: TRBJ1-1; V: TRBV5-6; D: NA; CDR3: CASSLKQGGRQNTEAFF
J: TRBJ2-1; V: TRBV7-6; D: TRBD1; CDR3: CASSSPGTGRGNEQFF
J: TRBJ1-1; V: TRBV6-5; D: NA; CDR3: CASGRGLIMNTEAFF
J: TRBJ2-1; V: TRBV20-1; D: NA; CDR3: CSARDIREQFF
J: TRBJ2-3; V: TRBV2; D: TRBD2; CDR3: CASSGFSGRNSTDTQYF
J: TRBJ1-1; V: TRBV7-3; D: NA; CDR3: CASSLNTNTEAFF
J: TRBJ1-2; V: TRBV5-1; D: TRBD1; CDR3: CASSTRTGDGYTF
J: TRBJ2-1; V: TRBV7-9; D: NA; CDR3: CASSFSLLYNEQFF
J: TRBJ2-1; V: TRBV5-1; D: TRBD2; CDR3: CASSYGWGAGGSYEQFF
J: TRBJ1-5; V: TRBV5-8; D: TRBD1; CDR3: CASNRGSYSNQPQHF
J: TRBJ2-3; V: TRBV7-9; D: TRBD2; CDR3: CASTTSGGADTQYF
J: TRBJ2-2; V: TRBV7-3; D: NA; CDR3: CASSSGSSSGELFF
J: TRBJ1-2; V: TRBV29-1; D: NA; CDR3: CSVEKSAYGYTF
J: TRBJ2-7; V: TRBV5-6; D: NA; CDR3: CASSQDRSYEQYF
J: TRBJ2-2; V: TRBV30; D: TRBD1; CDR3: CAWSEGQGITGELFF
J: TRBJ2-3; V: TRBV18; D: NA; CDR3: CASSPPGIRSTDTQYF
J: TRBJ2-4; V: TRBV7-2; D: TRBD1; CDR3: CASSLSGQGTVIQYF
J: TRBJ1-3; V: TRBV29-1; D: NA; CDR3: CSVMPGAGNTIYF
J: TRBJ1-2; V: TRBV4-2; D: NA; CDR3: CASSQEVRPKLGYNYGYTF
J: TRBJ2-2; V: TRBV18; D: NA; CDR3: CASSPRVTVNTGELFF
J: TRBJ1-2; V: TRBV7-3; D: NA; CDR3: CASSPTRDNEGGYTF
J: TRBJ2-7; V: TRBV10-2; D: TRBD1; CDR3: CASSEWGQGVGEQYF
J: TRBJ2-6; V: TRBV5-1; D: NA; CDR3: CASSLSGFYRGAVEGGANVLTF
J: TRBJ2-5; V: TRBV6-5; D: TRBD2; CDR3: CASSSAGRETQYF
J: TRBJ1-4; V: TRBV6-5; D: TRBD1; CDR3: CASSSGQGVFEKLFF
J: TRBJ1-5; V: TRBV29-1; D: NA; CDR3: CSAAESNQPQHF
J: TRBJ2-5; V: TRBV7-9; D: NA; CDR3: CASSPGPAGGTQYF
J: TRBJ1-1; V: TRBV27; D: TRBD1; CDR3: CASSWGPGQDQGRAFF
J: TRBJ2-5; V: TRBV29-1; D: NA; CDR3: CSVGGVGGPPWETQYF
J: TRBJ2-7; V: TRBV9; D: NA; CDR3: CASSPGIYEQYF
J: TRBJ1-1; V: TRBV5-1; D: NA; CDR3: CASSLQRETEAFF
J: TRBJ2-2; V: TRBV30; D: TRBD2; CDR3: CACLTGGGTTGELFF
J: TRBJ1-3; V: TRBV7-9; D: TRBD1; CDR3: CASTDRVTGNTIYF
J: TRBJ1-5; V: TRBV6-1; D: NA; CDR3: CASSEADRNLQPQHF
J: TRBJ2-3; V: TRBV4-3; D: TRBD1; CDR3: CASSPSTGGDTQYF
J: TRBJ1-1; V: TRBV6-5; D: NA; CDR3: CASSYSSPVTEAFF
J: TRBJ2-6; V: TRBV5-1; D: TRBD1; CDR3: CASSLGTGGGANVLTF
J: TRBJ1-1; V: TRBV5-6; D: NA; CDR3: CASSLGGNTEAFF
J: TRBJ2-3; V: TRBV4-2; D: TRBD2; CDR3: CASSLLAGGNPDTQYF
J: TRBJ2-7; V: TRBV7-8; D: TRBD1; CDR3: CASSWGYRDRDGEQYF
J: TRBJ2-3; V: TRBV7-3; D: TRBD2; CDR3: CASSSGLAGARGATQYF
J: TRBJ2-1; V: TRBV7-3; D: TRBD2; CDR3: CASSRLSGGSYNEQFF
J: TRBJ1-6; V: TRBV27; D: NA; CDR3: CASSLYPQAGYYNSPLHF
J: TRBJ1-5; V: TRBV29-1; D: TRBD1; CDR3: CSVWDGQVRQPQHF
J: TRBJ2-1; V: TRBV5-1; D: TRBD2; CDR3: CASSLVGTSGGSAYNEQFF